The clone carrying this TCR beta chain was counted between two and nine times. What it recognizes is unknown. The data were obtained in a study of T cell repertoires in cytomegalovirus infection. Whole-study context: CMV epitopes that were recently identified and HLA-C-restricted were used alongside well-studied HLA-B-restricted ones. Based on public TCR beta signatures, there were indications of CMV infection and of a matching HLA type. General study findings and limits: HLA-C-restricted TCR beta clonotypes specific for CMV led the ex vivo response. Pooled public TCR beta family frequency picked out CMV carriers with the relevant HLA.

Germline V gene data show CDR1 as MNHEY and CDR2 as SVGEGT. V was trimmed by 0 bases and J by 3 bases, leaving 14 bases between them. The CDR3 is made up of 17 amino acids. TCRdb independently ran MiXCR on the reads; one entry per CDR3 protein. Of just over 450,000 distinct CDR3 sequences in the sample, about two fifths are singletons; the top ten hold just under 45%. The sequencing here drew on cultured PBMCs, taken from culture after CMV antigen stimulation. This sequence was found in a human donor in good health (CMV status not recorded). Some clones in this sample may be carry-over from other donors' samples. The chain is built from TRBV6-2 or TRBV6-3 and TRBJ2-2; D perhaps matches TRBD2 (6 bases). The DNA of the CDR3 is TGTGCCAGCAGTTACTCTATGGGGGGATTGGACACCGGGGAGCTGTTTTTT. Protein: CASSYSMGGLDTGELFF.